This T cell receptor (beta chain) was captured in a study of control samples from healthy donors and cancer patients (dated by TCRdb to 2018 to 2021). Comment on this clone: It has no known antigen specificity. Per-nucleotide qualities are absent, and no much larger clonotype sits a single base away.

Preparation of the library involved the immunoSEQ multiplex PCR assay. The clones in this table, taken by TCRdb from immuneACCESS, are in-frame only. Not every clone is retained; where verified, under half of the shortfall comes from an unresolved V gene, and the cause of the rest is unknown. This sample comprises about 97,000 clones, 80% to 90% of them detected only once. The ten largest clones capture 7.8% of the sample. Based on the germline V gene (reference sequence), the CDR1 and CDR2 sequences are MNHEY and SMNVEV. The V and J ends are trimmed by 4 bases and 0 bases, leaving 9 bases between them. The CDR3 runs 14 residues from the cysteine to the phenylalanine. Only the CDR3 DNA stays, 42 bases, in frame from base 1.

Sequencing was carried out using blood. This receptor was identified in a man aged 25-45 years in good health. The sequence links TRBV27 to TRBJ1-1; TRBD1 is a weak D gene call, 6 bases matching. This receptor carries the CDR3 CASSYQGMNTEAFF. DNA sequence: TGTGCCAGCAGTTATCAGGGGATGAACACTGAAGCTTTCTTT.